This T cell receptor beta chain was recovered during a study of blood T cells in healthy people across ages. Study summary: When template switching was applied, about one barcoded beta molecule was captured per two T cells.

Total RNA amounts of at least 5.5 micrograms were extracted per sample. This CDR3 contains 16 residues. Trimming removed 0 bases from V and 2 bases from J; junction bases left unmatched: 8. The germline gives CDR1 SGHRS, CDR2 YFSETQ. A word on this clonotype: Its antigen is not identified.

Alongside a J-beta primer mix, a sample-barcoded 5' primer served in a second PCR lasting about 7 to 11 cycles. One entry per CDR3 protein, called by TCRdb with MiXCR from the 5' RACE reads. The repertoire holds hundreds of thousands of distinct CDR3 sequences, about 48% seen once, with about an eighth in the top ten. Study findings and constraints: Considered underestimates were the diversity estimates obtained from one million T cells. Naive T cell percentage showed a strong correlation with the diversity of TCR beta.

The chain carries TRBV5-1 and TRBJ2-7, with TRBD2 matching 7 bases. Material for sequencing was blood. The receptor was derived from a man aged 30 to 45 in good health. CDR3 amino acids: CASSLESGANTYEQYF. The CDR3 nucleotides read TGCGCCAGCAGCTTGGAGAGCGGGGCTAACACCTACGAGCAGTACTTC. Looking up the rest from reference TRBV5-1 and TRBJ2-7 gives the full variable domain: KAGVTQTPRYLIKTRGQQVTLSCSPISGHRSVSWYQQTPGQGLQFLFEYFSETQRNKGNFPGRFSGRQFSNSRSEMNVSTLELGDSALYLCASSLESGANTYEQYFGPGTRLTVT.